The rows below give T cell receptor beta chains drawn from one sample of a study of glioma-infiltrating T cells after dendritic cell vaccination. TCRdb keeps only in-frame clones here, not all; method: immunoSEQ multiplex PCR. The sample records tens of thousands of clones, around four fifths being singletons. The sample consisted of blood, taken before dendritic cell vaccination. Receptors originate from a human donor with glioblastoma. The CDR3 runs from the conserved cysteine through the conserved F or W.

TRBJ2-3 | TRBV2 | CASSEGGRGTDTQYF
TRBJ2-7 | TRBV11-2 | CASSSAAGQTTYEQYF
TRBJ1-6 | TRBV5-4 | CASSLGSTNNSPLHF
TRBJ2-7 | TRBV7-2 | CASSLGRSYEQYF
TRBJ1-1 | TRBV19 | CASIDRGPWVTEAFF
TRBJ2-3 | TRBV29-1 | CSGAGAGAFTDTQYF
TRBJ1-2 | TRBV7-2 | CASSLSGGTNYGYTF
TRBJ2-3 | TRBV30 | CAWSRRGGTDTQYF
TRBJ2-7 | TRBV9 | CASSATGKVDEQYF
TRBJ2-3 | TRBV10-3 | CAISVVGLSTDTQYF
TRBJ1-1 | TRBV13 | CASSLGRPGPPPGEAFF
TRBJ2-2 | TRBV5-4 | CASSPAGGHTGELFF
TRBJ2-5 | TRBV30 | CAGPGGRFGETQYF
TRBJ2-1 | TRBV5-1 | CASSKGLASSYNEQFF
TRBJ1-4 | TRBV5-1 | CASSWGTANEKLFF